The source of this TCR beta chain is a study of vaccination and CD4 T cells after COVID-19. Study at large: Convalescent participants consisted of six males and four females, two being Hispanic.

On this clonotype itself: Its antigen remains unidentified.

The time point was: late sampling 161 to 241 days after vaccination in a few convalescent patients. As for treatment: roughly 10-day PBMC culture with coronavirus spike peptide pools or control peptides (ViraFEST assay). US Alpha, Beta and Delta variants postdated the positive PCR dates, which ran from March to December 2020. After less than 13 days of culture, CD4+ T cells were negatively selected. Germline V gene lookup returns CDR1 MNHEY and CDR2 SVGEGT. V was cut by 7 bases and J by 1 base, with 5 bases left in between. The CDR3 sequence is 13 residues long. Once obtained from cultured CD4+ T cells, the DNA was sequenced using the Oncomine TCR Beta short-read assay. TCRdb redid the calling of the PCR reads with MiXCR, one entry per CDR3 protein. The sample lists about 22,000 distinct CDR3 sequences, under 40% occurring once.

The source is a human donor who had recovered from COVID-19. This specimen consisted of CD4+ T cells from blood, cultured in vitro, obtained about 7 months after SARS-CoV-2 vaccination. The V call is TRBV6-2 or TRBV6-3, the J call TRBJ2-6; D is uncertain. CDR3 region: CASTSSGANVLTF. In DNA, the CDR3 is TGTGCCAGCACCTCTTCTGGGGCCAACGTCCTGACTTTC.